This T cell receptor beta chain was identified in a study of identical twins. There are 15 residues in the CDR3. The V gene end was trimmed by 6 bases and the J gene end by 6 bases; junction bases not matched to a gene: 15. CDR1 is SGHRS and CDR2 is YFSETQ in the germline V gene. This clonotype was seen a few times. MiXCR was run by TCRdb on the 5' RACE reads, yielding one entry per CDR3 protein. The repertoire includes about 720,000 distinct CDR3 sequences, 15% to 20% of them detected once, and around 13% sits in the top ten. The same data also went into a second study, on T cells expressing NK-cell markers.

The source material was PBMCs. This sequence was found in a woman younger than 30 in good health. The chain recombines TRBV5-1 with TRBJ2-7, with TRBD2 matching over 7 bases. CDR3 DNA sequence: TGCGCCAGCACCTCCAGAACCCGGGGGGTTTCCGAGCAGTACTTC. This gives the protein CASTSRTRGVSEQYF.